This T cell receptor beta chain was recorded in a study of blood T cell repertoires in COVID-19. Study-wide background: PBMCs, B-cell-depleted T cells, or T cells provided the cDNA or gDNA that made up the material.

The ends were cut back, 11 bases at V and 3 bases at J, with 23 bases in the middle. Germline V lookup: CDR1 SEHNR, CDR2 FQNEAQ (reference sequence). CDR3 size: 16 residues. Authors' methods: How many nucleated cells were present was estimated from reference gene primer amplification. Here immunoSEQ multiplex PCR was the method, and the copy in TCRdb shows in-frame clones only, minus some. The V and J calls and clone size are taken from that table; D and trimming were inferred from the DNA. In the table there are about 260,000 clones, approximately 92% of which are singletons. The material sequenced was PBMCs or T cells enriched from blood (not recorded which). The chain uses TRBV7-9 and TRBJ1-5, with D possibly TRBD1 on 6 matching bases. This TCR was recovered from a woman aged 18-29 years who had recovered from COVID-19. In nucleotides, the CDR3 is TGTGCCGCTTCTAATGGGCAGGGGAACATCAATCAGCCCCAGCATTTT. The encoded protein is CAASNGQGNINQPQHF. The full variable domain, with the rest looked up from reference TRBV7-9 and TRBJ1-5, is DTGVSQNPRHKITKRGQNVTFRCDPISEHNRLYWYRQTLGQGPEFLTYFQNEAQLEKSRLLSDRFSAERPKGSFSTLEIQRTEQGDSAMYLCAASNGQGNINQPQHFGDGTRLSIL.